A selection of T cell receptor beta chains follows, all from one sample in a study of T cells in Graves' hyperthyroidism and ophthalmopathy. TCRdb recomputed calls from the multiplex PCR reads with MiXCR, one row per CDR3 protein. The sample consists of hundreds of thousands of distinct CDR3 sequences, 15% to 18% of them appearing once. Sequenced input: blood. The receptors come from a woman in her late teens or twenties with Graves' hyperthyroidism. CDR3s include the opening cysteine and the closing phenylalanine or tryptophan. D genes are given only for firm matches. The size of a clone is reported for some rows only, either as once, few or many, or as a class for expanded clones.

TGTGCCAGCAGTGACGGGACGGAGTTTCGAAAACTGTTTTTT	CASSDGTEFRKLFF	TRBV6-1	TRBJ1-4	many	NA
TGTGCCAGTAGGGGACAGGTGGACGGCACCGGGGAGCTGTTTTTT	CASRGQVDGTGELFF	TRBV12-3/TRBV12-4	TRBJ2-2	NA	TRBD1
TGTGCCAGCAGCTTAAGGAGGGGACAGCATCAAGGAGGTGGCTACACCTTC	CASSLRRGQHQGGGYTF	TRBV7-2	TRBJ1-2	many	TRBD1
TGTGCCAGCAGCCCCCAGGCAGAATCGTGGGGAACCCACTGGCACGAGCAGTACTTC	CASSPQAESWGTHWHEQYF	TRBV3-1	TRBJ2-7	many	NA
TGTGCCAGCAGCTTGGACAGGGGGCCCCAGCATTTT	CASSLDRGPQHF	TRBV5-8	TRBJ1-5	few	TRBD1
TGTGCCAGCAGTTACCAGGGCCAGGAAAAAGAGACCCAGTACTTC	CASSYQGQEKETQYF	TRBV6-5	TRBJ2-5	few	NA
TGCGCCAGCAGCTTGGCACAGCTAAGCGAGCAGTACTTC	CASSLAQLSEQYF	TRBV5-1	TRBJ2-7	few	NA
TGTGCCAGCAGCCCACAGGGAAACATTCAGTACTTC	CASSPQGNIQYF	TRBV7-2	TRBJ2-4	many	NA
TGTGCCAGCAGCCATAGCCAGGGGAGGTCGAACACTGAAGCTTTCTTT	CASSHSQGRSNTEAFF	TRBV14	TRBJ1-1	many	NA
TGTGCCTGGAGAACGGGGGGGCGACATGAGCAGTTCTTC	CAWRTGGRHEQFF	TRBV30	TRBJ2-1	NA	TRBD2
TGCAGTGCTAGAGATCCAGCGGGGGGCCAAGGTAATGAGCAGTTCTTC	CSARDPAGGQGNEQFF	TRBV20-1	TRBJ2-1	many	TRBD2
TGTGCCAGCAGTGAAGACTTGACAGGGGATGGCTACACCTTC	CASSEDLTGDGYTF	TRBV6-1	TRBJ1-2	many	TRBD1
TGTGCCACCAGTGATCTGGACGCCTACGAGCAGTACTTC	CATSDLDAYEQYF	TRBV24-1	TRBJ2-7	many	NA
TGCGCCAGCAGCTTGGTGTCGGGGAACGGGGAGCTGTTTTTT	CASSLVSGNGELFF	TRBV5-1	TRBJ2-2	many	NA
TGTGCCAGCAGGAAACTGAGCTGGACCGGTAATGAGCAGTTCTTC	CASRKLSWTGNEQFF	TRBV7-8	TRBJ2-1	many	NA
TGTGCCAGCAGCCCGACAGGGGAGCAAGAGACCCAGTACTTC	CASSPTGEQETQYF	TRBV5-8	TRBJ2-5	many	TRBD1
TGTGCCAGCTCCCACGGGGGGGGGGCCCGCGAGCAGTACTTC	CASSHGGGAREQYF	TRBV27	TRBJ2-7	many	TRBD2
TGTGCCAGCAGTGAAATGAGACCCTCTAATGAAAAACTGTTTTTT	CASSEMRPSNEKLFF	TRBV6-1	TRBJ1-4	many	NA
TGTGCCAGCAGCGTAGGTGAGGGAAAGTACGACAATGAGCAGTTCTTC	CASSVGEGKYDNEQFF	TRBV9	TRBJ2-1	few	NA
TGTGCCAGCAGGGCCACAGGGCATCAGCCCCAGCATTTT	CASRATGHQPQHF	TRBV7-2	TRBJ1-5	many	NA
TGCGCCAGCAGCTTGGTACTAGCGGGGGGGCCCGGAGAGACCCAGTACTTC	CASSLVLAGGPGETQYF	TRBV5-1	TRBJ2-5	few	TRBD2
TGCGCCAGCAGCATCTATACGCAGCAGGGGGCCCAGTACTTC	CASSIYTQQGAQYF	TRBV5-1	TRBJ2-5	many	TRBD1
TGTGCCAGCAGCTTATCAGCGGCTAATGAAAAACTGTTTTTT	CASSLSAANEKLFF	TRBV7-9	TRBJ1-4	NA	NA
TGTGCCAGCAGGGAACGGGGGGACGACTACAATGAGCAGTTCTTC	CASRERGDDYNEQFF	TRBV2	TRBJ2-1	many	TRBD2
TGTGCCAGCAGACTAGGGGCCGTAGTTAACACTGAAGCTTTCTTT	CASRLGAVVNTEAFF	TRBV12-3/TRBV12-4	TRBJ1-1	NA	NA
TGTGCCAGCAGAAAATGGGGGGAGTCCCACAATGAGCAGTTCTTC	CASRKWGESHNEQFF	TRBV11-2	TRBJ2-1	many	NA
TGTGCCAGCAGCTACAGGGCGGCCGGGGAGCTGTTTTTT	CASSYRAAGELFF	TRBV7-3	TRBJ2-2	many	NA
TGTGCCAGCAGCCCCTTCCCGGGAGCGGAGGGCAATGAGCAGTTCTTC	CASSPFPGAEGNEQFF	TRBV7-3	TRBJ2-1	NA	NA
TGCAGTGCTAGAGATAGCGGGAGCTCCTACAATGAGCAGTTCTTC	CSARDSGSSYNEQFF	TRBV20-1	TRBJ2-1	NA	TRBD2
TGTGCCAGCAGCCAAGATAGGGACAGGGAGCAGTACTTC	CASSQDRDREQYF	TRBV4-2	TRBJ2-7	many	TRBD1
TGTGCCAGCAGTTACGACGGCACAACGGATGAAAAACTGTTTTTT	CASSYDGTTDEKLFF	TRBV6-6	TRBJ1-4	many	NA
TGTGCCAGCAGCCGAAGTGGGCAGGGGGGCCGGCCCCAGCATTTT	CASSRSGQGGRPQHF	TRBV6-2/TRBV6-3	TRBJ1-5	NA	TRBD1
TGCGCCAGCAGCTTGGGACAGGGGGACGAGCAGTACTTC	CASSLGQGDEQYF	TRBV5-1	TRBJ2-7	many	TRBD1
TGTGCCAGTAGTATGCTACAGGGGAACACTGAAGCTTTCTTT	CASSMLQGNTEAFF	TRBV19	TRBJ1-1	few	NA
TGTGCCAGCAGTTACTCGAAGGCCGGAAAAGATGGCTACACCTTC	CASSYSKAGKDGYTF	TRBV6-5	TRBJ1-2	many	NA
TGTGCCAGCAGCTTAGATCCCGGGAACACTGAAGCTTTCTTT	CASSLDPGNTEAFF	TRBV7-2	TRBJ1-1	many	NA
TGTGCCAGCAGCTTAGTCGGGGGGATGAACGAGCAGTACTTC	CASSLVGGMNEQYF	TRBV7-9	TRBJ2-7	NA	TRBD2
TGTGCCAGCAGACCTACGTGGACAGGCCTTAACACTGAAGCTTTCTTT	CASRPTWTGLNTEAFF	TRBV3-1	TRBJ1-1	many	TRBD1
TGTGCCAGCAGCTTAACGGGGCCGGGCTATGGCTACACCTTC	CASSLTGPGYGYTF	TRBV7-3	TRBJ1-2	many	NA
TGTGCCAGCAGCCGATCCCCGGGACACCTCTCCTACGAGCAGTACTTC	CASSRSPGHLSYEQYF	TRBV6-2/TRBV6-3	TRBJ2-7	NA	NA
TGTGCCAGCAGCCAAGTAGGGGACGGGTTCTACGAGCAGTACTTC	CASSQVGDGFYEQYF	TRBV3-1	TRBJ2-7	many	NA